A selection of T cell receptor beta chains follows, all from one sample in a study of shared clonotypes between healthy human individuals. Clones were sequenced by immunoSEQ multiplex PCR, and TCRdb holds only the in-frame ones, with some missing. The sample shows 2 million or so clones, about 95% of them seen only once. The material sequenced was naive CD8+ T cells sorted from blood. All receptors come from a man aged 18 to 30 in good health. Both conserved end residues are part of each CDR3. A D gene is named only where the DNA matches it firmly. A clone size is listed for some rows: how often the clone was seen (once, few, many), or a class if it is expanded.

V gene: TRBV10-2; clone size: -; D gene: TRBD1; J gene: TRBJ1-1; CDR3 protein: CASSATGDTEAFF; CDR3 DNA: TGCGCCAGCAGTGCGACAGGGGACACTGAAGCTTTCTTT
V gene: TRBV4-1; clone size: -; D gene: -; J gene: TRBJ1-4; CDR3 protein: CASSATLGEKLFF; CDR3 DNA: TGCGCCAGCAGCGCTACCCTCGGTGAAAAACTGTTTTTT
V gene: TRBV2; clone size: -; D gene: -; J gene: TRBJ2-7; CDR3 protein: CASSPTGWAYEQYF; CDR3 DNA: TGTGCCAGCAGTCCAACAGGGTGGGCCTACGAGCAGTACTTC
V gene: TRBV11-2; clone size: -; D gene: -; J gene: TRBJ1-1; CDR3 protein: CASSVTRSGDTEAFF; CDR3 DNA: TGTGCCAGCAGCGTCACCAGGTCAGGGGACACTGAAGCTTTCTTT
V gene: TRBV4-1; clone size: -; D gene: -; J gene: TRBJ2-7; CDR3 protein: CASSLEPGLGPYEQYF; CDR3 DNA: TGCGCCAGCAGCCTGGAACCGGGTCTAGGGCCCTACGAGCAGTACTTC
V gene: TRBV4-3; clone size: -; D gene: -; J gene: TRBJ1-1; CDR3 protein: CASSQDLEGGTEAFF; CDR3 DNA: TGCGCCAGCAGCCAAGATCTGGAGGGCGGCACTGAAGCTTTCTTT
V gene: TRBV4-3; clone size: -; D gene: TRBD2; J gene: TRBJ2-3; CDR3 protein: CASSYSPGGSNPDTQYF; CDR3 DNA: TGCGCCAGCAGCTATAGCCCTGGCGGGAGTAACCCAGATACGCAGTATTTT
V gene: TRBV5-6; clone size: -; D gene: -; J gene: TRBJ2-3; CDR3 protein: CASSFYGEYTDTQYF; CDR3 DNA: TGTGCCAGCAGCTTCTACGGAGAGTACACAGATACGCAGTATTTT
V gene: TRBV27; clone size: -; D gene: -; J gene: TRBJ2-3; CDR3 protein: CASSKVEGVDTQYF; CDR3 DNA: TGTGCCAGCAGCAAGGTGGAGGGAGTGGATACGCAGTATTTT
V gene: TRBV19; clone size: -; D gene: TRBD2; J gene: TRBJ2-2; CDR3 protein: CASSKPGLAMNGELFF; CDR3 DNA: TGTGCCAGTAGTAAACCGGGACTAGCGATGAACGGGGAGCTGTTTTTT
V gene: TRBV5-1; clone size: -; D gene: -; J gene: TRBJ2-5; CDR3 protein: CASSAVSQETQYF; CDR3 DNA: TGCGCCAGCAGCGCCGTTAGCCAAGAGACCCAGTACTTC
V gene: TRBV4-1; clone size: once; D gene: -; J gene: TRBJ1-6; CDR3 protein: CASSQDRRVGFGSPLHF; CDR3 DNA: TGCGCCAGCAGCCAAGATAGGCGGGTGGGGTTCGGTTCACCCCTCCACTTT
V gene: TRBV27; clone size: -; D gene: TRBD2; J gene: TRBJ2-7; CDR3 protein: CASSLGGGPLGEQYF; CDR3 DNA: TGTGCCAGCAGTTTAGGGGGAGGGCCCCTGGGCGAGCAGTACTTC
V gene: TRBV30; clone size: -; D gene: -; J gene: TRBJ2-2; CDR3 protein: CAWSVLEPGELFF; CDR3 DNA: TGTGCCTGGAGTGTACTCGAACCCGGGGAGCTGTTTTTT
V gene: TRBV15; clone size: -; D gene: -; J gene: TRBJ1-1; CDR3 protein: CATSRDREGVETEAFF; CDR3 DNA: TGTGCCACCAGCAGAGATAGGGAAGGCGTAGAGACTGAAGCTTTCTTT
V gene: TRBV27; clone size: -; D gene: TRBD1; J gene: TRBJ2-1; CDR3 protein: CASSLSGTGIMFF; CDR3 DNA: TGTGCCAGCAGTTTATCCGGGACAGGGATCATGTTCTTC
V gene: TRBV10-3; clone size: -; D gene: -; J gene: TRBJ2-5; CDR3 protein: CAISEGANSQETQYF; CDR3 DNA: TGTGCCATCAGTGAAGGCGCTAATTCACAAGAGACCCAGTACTTC
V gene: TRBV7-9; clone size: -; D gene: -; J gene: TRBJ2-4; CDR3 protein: CASTLLGENIQYF; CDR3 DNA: TGTGCCAGCACCTTACTTGGGGAAAACATTCAGTACTTC
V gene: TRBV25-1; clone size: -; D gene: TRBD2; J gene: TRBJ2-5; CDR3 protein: CASTPAGKPTVQETQYF; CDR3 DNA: TGTGCCAGCACCCCAGCGGGGAAGCCTACCGTACAAGAGACCCAGTACTTC
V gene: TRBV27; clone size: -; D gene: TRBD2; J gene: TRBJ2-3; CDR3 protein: CASSTPSGGYSTDTQYF; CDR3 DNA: TGTGCCAGCAGTACCCCTAGCGGGGGATACAGCACAGATACGCAGTATTTT
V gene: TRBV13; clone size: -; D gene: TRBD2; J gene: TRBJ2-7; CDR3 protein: CASSSSGRVDEQYF; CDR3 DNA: TGTGCCAGCAGCTCTAGCGGGAGGGTCGACGAGCAGTACTTC
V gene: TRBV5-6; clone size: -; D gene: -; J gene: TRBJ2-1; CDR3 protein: CASSLAEAGNEQFF; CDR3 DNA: TGTGCCAGCAGCTTGGCAGAAGCCGGGAATGAGCAGTTCTTC
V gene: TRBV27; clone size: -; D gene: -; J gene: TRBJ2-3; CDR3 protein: CASSSLTLKGEDTQYF; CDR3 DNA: TGTGCCAGCAGTTCGTTGACCCTAAAGGGGGAAGATACGCAGTATTTT
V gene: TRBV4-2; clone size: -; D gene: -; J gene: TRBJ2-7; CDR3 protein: CASSQDPREQYF; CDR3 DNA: TGTGCCAGCAGCCAAGATCCCCGCGAGCAGTACTTC